The 21 T cell receptor beta chains below all came from one sample that was sequenced in a study of PD-1 blockade in classical Hodgkin lymphoma (dated by TCRdb to 2020 to 2021). The meaning of the sample's time point label: cycle 2 day 1 (C2D1) of nivolumab. All trial patients had relapsed after autologous stem cell transplantation, with cohorts A, B and C differing in prior brentuximab vedotin exposure. Libraries were made using the immunoSEQ multiplex PCR assay. TCRdb holds this immuneACCESS table with in-frame rearrangements only. Some clones are missing; in checked studies, unresolved V genes explain under half, and the rest has no known cause. This sample has approximately 99,000 clones in its table, and roughly 81% of those were observed once. The top ten constitute 16% of the sample. The sample here was peripheral blood mononuclear cells (PBMCs), taken before the second cycle of nivolumab. These receptors originate from a human donor with classical Hodgkin lymphoma.

This clone was detected once. The CDR3 here is CAIRPAVGRAYEQYF. The DNA of the CDR3 is TGTGCCATCAGGCCCGCCGTTGGCAGGGCCTACGAGCAGTACTTC. The V call is TRBV10-3, the J call TRBJ2-7, with a tentative D call TRBD1 (5 bases). The CDR3 spans 15 residues. Per germline, CDR1 ENHRY and CDR2 SYGVKD. V lost 6 bases and J lost 2, with 17 bases in between.

The V gene is TRBV6-1, the J gene TRBJ2-3, with TRBD2 matching over 13 bases. From germline, CDR1 is MNHNS and CDR2 SASEGT. The CDR3 is 16 amino acids. With 4 bases clipped from V and 6 bases from J, the junction kept 7 bases outside the gene matches. The CDR3 DNA sequence: TGTGCCAGCAGTGGACTAGCGGGAGGAGAGAGGGATACGCAGTATTTT. This translates into CASSGLAGGERDTQYF.

As to this clone: A much larger clone lies a single base off, so this may be a read error. V and J are TRBV28 and TRBJ1-1; no firm D call. The germline V gene has CDR1 MDHEN and CDR2 SYDVKM. Trimming removed 6 bases from V and 1 base from J, with 3 bases in between. CDR3 length equals 11 residues. CDR3 in amino acids: CASRENTEAFF. The CDR3 bases are TGTGCCAGCAGGGAGAACACTGAAGCTTTCTTT. Using reference TRBV28 and TRBJ1-1 for the parts outside the CDR3, the full variable domain is DVKVTQSSRYLVKRTGEKVFLECVQDMDHENMFWYRQDPGLGLRLIYFSYDVKMKEKGDIPEGYSVSREKKERFSLILESASTNQTSMYLCASRENTEAFFGQGTRLTVV.

In DNA form, the CDR3 reads TGTGCCAGCAGTACGGGTAGAAGCAATCAGCCCCAGCATTTT. This encodes CASSTGRSNQPQHF. This sequence joins TRBV6-5 and TRBJ1-5; no clear D gene. V lost 5 bases to trimming and J lost 1 base, with 9 bases between them. Looked up from germline, CDR1 is MNHEY and CDR2 is SVGAGI. The CDR3 has 14 residues.

This chain connects TRBV10-3 to TRBJ2-2, with D hard to call. Trimming took off 3 bases at V and 8 bases at J, with 4 bases between the two ends. The CDR3 is 11 amino acids. Germline CDR1 ENHRY, CDR2 SYGVKD. This CDR3 is CAISELGELFF. In DNA, the CDR3 is TGTGCCATCAGTGAATTGGGGGAGCTGTTTTTT.

The V call is TRBV7-6, the J call TRBJ2-3; D is uncertain. Trimming removed 8 bases at V and 3 bases at J, with 18 bases between. CDR3 length: 15 residues. CDR1 is SGHVS, CDR2 FNYEAQ, per germline. This chain's CDR3 is CASSAVPTVTDTQYF. The CDR3 DNA is TGTGCCAGCTCCGCCGTTCCGACCGTAACAGATACGCAGTATTTT.

This chain connects TRBV7-2 to TRBJ2-5; 9 nucleotides match TRBD2. Germline assignment: CDR1 SGHTA and CDR2 FQGNSA. The ends lost 4 bases at V and 5 bases at J; junction bases unmatched: 8. CDR3 length: 15 residues. DNA for the CDR3: TGTGCCAGCAGCTGGGGTAGCGGGAGTTCGGAGACCCAGTACTTC. Translated, it gives CASSWGSGSSETQYF.

This chain uses TRBV19 with TRBJ1-2, with 8 bases aligning to TRBD1. Per germline, CDR1 LNHDA and CDR2 SQIVND (reference sequence). Germline trimming cut 3 bases from V and 4 bases from J; bases unmatched to any gene: 13. The CDR3 covers 17 residues. The CDR3 coding sequence is TGTGCCAGTAGTATCGTTCTTTCCAGGGGGCGCCGCTATGGCTACACCTTC. It translates to CASSIVLSRGRRYGYTF.

The CDR3 sequence: CASSPHPGAANYGYTF. In nucleotides, the CDR3 is TGTGCCAGTAGCCCCCACCCGGGGGCCGCTAACTATGGCTACACCTTC. The chain combines TRBV19 with TRBJ1-2, with a tentative D call TRBD1 (6 bases). CDR3 length equals 16 residues. With 6 bases removed from V and 0 bases from J, the gap between germline ends came to 17 bases. Germline values: CDR1 LNHDA, CDR2 SQIVND (reference sequence).

The chain employs TRBV10-3 and TRBJ2-1; TRBD1 or TRBD2 may be the D gene (5 bases each). CDR3 length equals 11 residues. V was clipped by 2 bases and J by 9 bases, with 5 bases between them. From germline, CDR1 is ENHRY and CDR2 SYGVKD. The CDR3 is CAISEGGEQFF. The CDR3 bases are TGTGCCATCAGTGAGGGGGGTGAGCAGTTCTTC.

This clone was seen once. Different DNA sequences within this sample yield the same CDR3. The chain recombines TRBV6-6 with TRBJ1-1; D is ambiguous. Germline lookup yields CDR1 MNHNY and CDR2 SVGAGI (reference sequence). This CDR3 contains 13 residues. V dropped 0 bases and J dropped 2 bases, with 4 bases sitting between them. In DNA form, the CDR3 reads TGTGCCAGCAGTTACTCGACCAACACTGAAGCTTTCTTT. As protein: CASSYSTNTEAFF.

This clone was recorded only once. The chain carries TRBV5-1 and TRBJ2-7, with 12 bases identical to TRBD1. J gave up 4 bases and V 5 bases, and 4 bases lay outside the gene matches. The germline gives CDR1 SGHRS, CDR2 YFSETQ. This CDR3 is built from 14 residues. CDR3 bases: TGCGCCAGCAGAACGGGACAGGGGGCTTACGAGCAGTACTTC. Its translation is CASRTGQGAYEQYF.

This clone turned up a few times. The chain employs TRBV14 and TRBJ2-7, with a tentative D call TRBD2 (5 bases). The length of the CDR3 is 13 residues. The V and J ends lost 4 bases and 3 bases respectively, with 10 bases between them. Germline loops: CDR1 SGHDN, CDR2 FVKESK. CDR3 amino acids: CASSPSGVYEQYF. CDR3 nucleotide sequence: TGTGCCAGCAGCCCGAGCGGAGTCTACGAGCAGTACTTC. The full variable domain, rest sourced from reference TRBV14 and TRBJ2-7, is EAGVTQFPSHSVIEKGQTVTLRCDPISGHDNLYWYRRVMGKEIKFLLHFVKESKQDESGMPNNRFLAERTGGTYSTLKVQPAELEDSGVYFCASSPSGVYEQYFGPGTRLTVT.

The rearrangement uses TRBV18 and TRBJ2-7, with no clear D. The CDR3 runs 13 residues. The V end lost 6 bases, the J end lost 5 bases, and 14 bases lay between the germline ends. CDR1 KGHSH and CDR2 LQKENI come from the germline V gene. CDR3: CASSPGLDDEQYF. CDR3 bases: TGTGCCAGCTCTCCAGGATTGGACGACGAGCAGTACTTC. The full variable domain, in which reference TRBV18 and TRBJ2-7 provide the parts outside the CDR3, is NAGVMQNPRHLVRRRGQEARLRCSPMKGHSHVYWYRQLPEEGLKFMVYLQKENIIDESGMPKERFSAEFPKEGPSILRIQQVVRGDSAAYFCASSPGLDDEQYFGPGTRLTVT.

The chain links TRBV10-3 to TRBJ1-1; D call uncertain. Germline lookup yields CDR1 ENHRY and CDR2 SYGVKD. The V end was cut by 0 bases, the J end by 1 base, with 12 bases between. The CDR3 sequence is 16 residues long. The CDR3 spells CAISESGSRRNTEAFF. CDR3 coding DNA: TGTGCCATCAGTGAGTCAGGAAGTAGGAGGAACACTGAAGCTTTCTTT.

The rearrangement joins TRBV18 to TRBJ2-5; D unclear. V was shortened by 3 bases and J by 5 bases, with 10 bases between the two germline ends. Germline V gives CDR1 KGHSH, CDR2 LQKENI. CDR3 length: 13 residues. As DNA, the CDR3 is TGTGCCAGCTCACCGGGTCAGGACGAGACCCAGTACTTC. It encodes CASSPGQDETQYF.

V usage is TRBV19 and J usage is TRBJ2-7, with no clear D. This CDR3 is built from 12 residues. The ends were cut back, 4 bases at V and 7 bases at J, with 11 bases in the middle. Germline values: CDR1 LNHDA, CDR2 SQIVND (reference sequence). The CDR3 nucleotides are TGTGCCAGTAGTAACTACCCCGGTGAGCAGTACTTC. Its protein is CASSNYPGEQYF.

This clone has only one observation. The V call is TRBV7-9, the J call TRBJ1-4; the D is unclear. CDR1 SEHNR and CDR2 FQNEAQ come from the germline V gene (reference sequence). The CDR3 runs to 16 residues. V was cut by 0 bases and J by 4 bases, with 12 bases left in between. The DNA for the CDR3 is TGTGCCAGCAGCTTAGCCTCCGGGTCTTATAATGAAAAACTGTTTTTT. This translates into CASSLASGSYNEKLFF.

The chain is built from TRBV5-1 and TRBJ2-1; TRBD2 agrees at 15 bases. There are 18 residues in the CDR3. Trimming at V came to 4 bases and at J to 1 base, leaving 6 bases not matched to a gene. Germline V gives CDR1 SGHRS, CDR2 YFSETQ. DNA for the CDR3: TGCGCCAGCAGCGGGGGACTAGCGGGAGGCTGGTCCTACAATGAGCAGTTCTTC. This translates into CASSGGLAGGWSYNEQFF.

V and J are TRBV9 and TRBJ2-1; maybe TRBD1 (6 bases). The CDR3 is made up of 14 amino acids. V was cut by 3 bases and J by 12 bases, with 19 bases left in between. Germline V gene sequence: CDR1 SGDLS, CDR2 YYNGEE. The CDR3 spells CASSDIGQSKGQFF. For the CDR3, the DNA is TGTGCCAGCAGCGATATTGGACAGTCGAAGGGGCAGTTCTTC.

The chain is built from TRBV16 and TRBJ1-1, with TRBD1 identical over 8 bases. CDR1 KGHSY and CDR2 FQNENV come from the germline V gene. V dropped 2 bases and J dropped 5; count of bases not matched to a gene: 7. This CDR3 has 15 amino acids. The CDR3 sequence: CASSQGQGVGTEAFF. The DNA for the CDR3 is TGTGCCAGCAGCCAAGGACAGGGTGTCGGAACTGAAGCTTTCTTT.